The clone carrying this TCR beta chain has a handful of counts. The sample originates from a study of patients and donors after allogeneic stem cell transplantation. The length of the CDR3 is 12 residues. In germline, CDR1 is LGHDT, CDR2 YNNKEL (reference sequence). The V end was cut by 5 bases, the J end by 4 bases, with 6 bases between. One entry per CDR3 protein results from TCRdb running MiXCR on the RT-PCR reads. The sample consists of over 400,000 distinct CDR3 sequences, approximately 16% of them appearing once. The sequence derives from a human donor who was either an allogeneic HSCT recipient or a stem cell or donor lymphocyte infusion donor (not recorded which). It is not recorded whose cells these are; they may come from a transplant donor. The chain carries TRBV3-1 and TRBJ2-1; no reliable D call. The sequencing sample was made of blood, either unsorted or a sorted T cell fraction (not recorded which). The CDR3 spells CASSTRYNEQFF. CDR3 DNA: TGTGCCAGCAGCACCCGATACAATGAGCAGTTCTTC.